A single sample is the source of the 32 T cell receptor beta chains below, sequenced in a study of blood T cell repertoires in COVID-19. The data were produced by immunoSEQ multiplex PCR, yet TCRdb's version contains in-frame clones alone and is incomplete. The sample has over 90,000 clones; 82% are singletons. Input material: peripheral blood. The receptors stem from a man aged 45 to 65 with active or convalescent COVID-19.

V and J are TRBV6-5 and TRBJ2-2; the match to TRBD1 covers 7 bases. Germline V lookup: CDR1 MNHEY, CDR2 SVGAGI. The length of the CDR3 is 15 residues. Germline trimming cut 7 bases from V and 4 bases from J; bases unmatched to any gene: 9. In nucleotides, the CDR3 is TGTGCCAGCATTAAGGAGGCAGGGGGCACCGGGGAGCTGTTTTTT. As protein: CASIKEAGGTGELFF.

The V gene is TRBV5-1, the J gene TRBJ2-2; TRBD2 agrees at 7 bases. V trimming: 1 base; J trimming: 1 base; junction bases outside the gene matches: 4. CDR1 and CDR2 from the germline V gene are SGHRS and YFSETQ. This CDR3 region has 16 residues. The CDR3 DNA sequence: TGCGCCAGCAGCTTGAACGGCGGGGGGAACACCGGGGAGCTGTTTTTT. It yields the protein CASSLNGGGNTGELFF.

The rearrangement uses TRBV7-2 and TRBJ1-5; 7 bases agree with TRBD1. V lost 3 bases to trimming and J lost 3 bases; unmatched junction nucleotides: 5. Germline V gene lookup returns CDR1 SGHTA and CDR2 FQGNSA. The CDR3 extends over 15 amino acids. The CDR3 sequence is CASSFEQGPNQPQHF. CDR3 DNA: TGTGCCAGCAGCTTTGAACAGGGGCCCAATCAGCCCCAGCATTTT.

The J gene is TRBJ2-1, the V gene TRBV5-8, with TRBD1 as a possible D gene (7 bases). This CDR3 region has 15 residues. The V end lost 4 bases, the J end lost 0 bases, and 11 bases lay between the germline ends. CDR1 SGHTS and CDR2 YDEGEE come from the germline V gene. The CDR3 sequence is CASSGGTASYNEQFF. CDR3 nucleotide sequence: TGTGCCAGCAGCGGGGGGACAGCCTCCTACAATGAGCAGTTCTTC.

CDR3 sequence (DNA): TGTGCCAGCAGCTTAGCGGGGGCGTCCACAGATACGCAGTATTTT. Residues: CASSLAGASTDTQYF. The chain employs TRBV7-2 and TRBJ2-3, with a possible D match to TRBD1 (6 bases). This CDR3 has 15 residues. From germline, CDR1 is SGHTA and CDR2 FQGNSA. Trimming left V 0 bases short and J 2 bases short, with 9 bases between. The whole variable domain, filled in from reference TRBV7-2 and TRBJ2-3, reads GAGVSQSPSNKVTEKGKDVELRCDPISGHTALYWYRQSLGQGLEFLIYFQGNSAPDKSGLPSDRFSAERTGGSVSTLTIQRTQQEDSAVYLCASSLAGASTDTQYFGPGTRLTVL.

The genes are TRBV10-1 and TRBJ2-5; tentative D call: TRBD2 (6 bases). The CDR3 has 13 residues. The V end was cut by 3 bases, the J end by 4 bases, with 9 bases between. Germline values: CDR1 WNHNN, CDR2 SYGVQD (reference sequence). DNA of the CDR3: TGCGCCAGCAGTGATCGGGGGTTAGAGACCCAGTACTTC. Its protein product is CASSDRGLETQYF.

The V call is TRBV6-4, the J call TRBJ2-1; 12 bases match TRBD1. With V trimmed by 0 bases and J by 3 bases, 9 bases remained unmatched. Germline V CDR1 and CDR2: MRHNA, SNTAGT. CDR3 length equals 19 residues. This CDR3 is CASSDSGGQGAIRYNEQFF. CDR3 sequence (DNA): TGTGCCAGCAGTGACTCGGGGGGACAGGGGGCGATTCGCTACAATGAGCAGTTCTTC.

This clone was detected once. The chain employs TRBV28 and TRBJ1-3, with D uncertain. This CDR3 is 15 amino acids long. Germline V lookup: CDR1 MDHEN, CDR2 SYDVKM. The V and J ends lost 6 bases and 0 bases respectively, with 12 bases between them. The CDR3 bases are TGTGCCAGCAGCCCACATACCAGCTCTGGAAACACCATATATTTT. Protein: CASSPHTSSGNTIYF.

The J gene is TRBJ2-5, the V gene TRBV9; 8 positions agree with TRBD2. The V segment lost 6 bases and the J segment 1 base; nucleotides outside the gene matches: 2. Germline V gene data show CDR1 as SGDLS and CDR2 as YYNGEE. The CDR3 spans 13 residues. This CDR3 is CASTAGGQETQYF. The CDR3 DNA is TGTGCCAGCACTGCGGGGGGCCAAGAGACCCAGTACTTC.

V usage is TRBV2 and J usage is TRBJ2-7; TRBD2 aligns across 8 bases. The CDR3 is 14 amino acids. The germline V gene has CDR1 SNHLY and CDR2 FYNNEI. J was trimmed by 2 bases and V by 6 bases; bases with no gene match: 6. In DNA, the CDR3 is TGTGCCAGCAGCGGGACTAGGGCACCCTACGAGCAGTACGTC. Its protein product is CASSGTRAPYEQYV.

This chain joins TRBV10-1 and TRBJ2-1, with 8 bases aligning to TRBD1. The CDR3 is made up of 15 amino acids. Germline-derived CDR1 and CDR2 are WNHNN and SYGVQD (reference sequence). The ends lost 4 bases at V and 0 bases at J; junction bases unmatched: 2. The CDR3 spells CASSVTGGSYNEQFF. CDR3 coding DNA: TGCGCCAGCAGTGTTACAGGGGGCTCCTACAATGAGCAGTTCTTC.

This clone was detected only once. The chain has TRBV27 and TRBJ2-2, with D maybe TRBD1 (5 bases). Trimming stripped 6 bases from V and 4 bases from J, with 12 bases between. CDR1 is MNHEY, CDR2 SMNVEV, per germline (reference sequence). The CDR3 loop spans 14 amino acids. The CDR3 spells CASSSTAITGELFF. For the CDR3, the DNA is TGTGCCAGCAGCTCGACAGCTATCACCGGGGAGCTGTTTTTT.

The table lists this clone with a few counts. This chain uses TRBV5-1 with TRBJ2-3, with D perhaps matching TRBD1 (6 bases). This CDR3 has 15 residues. The V gene lost 4 bases and the J gene lost 3 bases, with 15 bases spanning the gap. Germline V gene sequence: CDR1 SGHRS, CDR2 YFSETQ. The CDR3 protein is CASSLQGIGTDTQYF. The CDR3 DNA sequence: TGCGCCAGCAGCCTTCAGGGGATTGGAACAGATACGCAGTATTTT. Filled out from reference TRBV5-1 and TRBJ2-3, the complete variable domain reads KAGVTQTPRYLIKTRGQQVTLSCSPISGHRSVSWYQQTPGQGLQFLFEYFSETQRNKGNFPGRFSGRQFSNSRSEMNVSTLELGDSALYLCASSLQGIGTDTQYFGPGTRLTVL.

The chain is built from TRBV3-1 (or the pseudogene TRBV3-2) and TRBJ2-5; TRBD1 or TRBD2 may be the D gene (6 bases each). The V end was cut by 5 bases, the J end by 5 bases, with 12 bases between. From germline, CDR1 is LGHDT and CDR2 YNNKEL (reference sequence). The CDR3 has 13 residues. The CDR3 loop reads CASSKGGRETQYF. In DNA, the CDR3 is TGTGCCAGCAGCAAAGGGGGGCGCGAGACCCAGTACTTC.

The gene calls are TRBV18 and TRBJ2-5; D unresolved. Between the trimmed V and J ends, which lost 4 bases and 0 bases, there was a span of 9 bases. Germline loops: CDR1 KGHSH, CDR2 LQKENI. The CDR3 loop spans 14 amino acids. The CDR3 sequence is CASSRNAYQETQYF. The DNA for the CDR3 is TGTGCCAGCTCACGTAACGCGTACCAAGAGACCCAGTACTTC.

This chain uses TRBV11-3 with TRBJ1-1; 9 bases line up with TRBD1. The CDR3 has 14 amino acids. V dropped 5 bases and J dropped 1; count of bases not matched to a gene: 2. Germline values: CDR1 SGHNT, CDR2 YENEEA. The CDR3 DNA reads as TGTGCCAGCAGCGTGGGACAGGGGAACACTGAAGCTTTCTTT. Encoded protein: CASSVGQGNTEAFF.

A remark on this clone: No DNA is shown, since the ends of the CDR3 on it are uncertain; the CDR3 is the one TCRdb lists. The chain recombines TRBV18 with TRBJ1-6. CDR1 and CDR2 (germline): KGHSH, LQKENI. The CDR3 region is 16 residues in length, termini included. The CDR3 is CASSHIVGGGIHPPHF.

This clone is a singleton in its sample. The CDR3: CASSRQQGNGNTIYF. CDR3 DNA sequence: TGTGCCAGCAGTCGACAACAGGGTAACGGAAACACCATATATTTT. The V and J genes are TRBV2 and TRBJ1-3; TRBD1 is a possible D gene (6 bases). Germline V gene sequence: CDR1 SNHLY, CDR2 FYNNEI. The V and J ends lost 5 bases and 4 bases respectively, with 15 bases between them. This CDR3 is 15 amino acids long. The variable domain in full, with the rest retrieved from reference TRBV2 and TRBJ1-3, is EPEVTQTPSHQVTQMGQEVILRCVPISNHLYFYWYRQILGQKVEFLVSFYNNEISEKSEIFDDQFSVERPDGSNFTLKIRSTKLEDSAMYFCASSRQQGNGNTIYFGEGSWLTVV.

In this sample, this clone turned up a few times. The gene calls are TRBV12-5 and TRBJ2-3, with 8 bases aligning to TRBD2. From germline, CDR1 is LGHNT and CDR2 FRNRAP. V lost 9 bases, J lost 2 bases, and 7 bases stayed unmatched. The CDR3 contains 14 residues. CDR3 bases: TGTGCTAGCGCGCCCGGGGGGGCCACAGATACGCAGTATTTT. Its translation is CASAPGGATDTQYF.

CDR3 nucleotide sequence: TGTGCCAGCAGCCTCGACTTGACGGGCTACAATGAGCAGTTCTTC. Amino acid sequence: CASSLDLTGYNEQFF. V gene TRBV3-1 (or the pseudogene TRBV3-2) combines with J gene TRBJ2-1; D is undetermined. This CDR3 is 15 amino acids long. The germline V gene has CDR1 LGHDT and CDR2 YNNKEL (reference sequence). V was clipped by 4 bases and J by 3 bases, with 13 bases between them.

The CDR3, as DNA: TGTGCCAGCAGCCTTACGACAGATTCACCCCTCCACTTT. It is translated as CASSLTTDSPLHF. The gene calls are TRBV3-1 (or the pseudogene TRBV3-2) and TRBJ1-6; D is perhaps TRBD1 (5 bases). Germline V lookup: CDR1 LGHDT, CDR2 YNNKEL (reference sequence). The V end was cut by 4 bases, the J end by 8 bases, with 9 bases between. This CDR3 has 13 amino acids.

J is TRBJ1-1 and V is TRBV16, with D hard to call. The germline gives CDR1 KGHSY, CDR2 FQNENV. The length of the CDR3 is 14 residues. V was pared by 2 bases and J by 2 bases, with 9 bases between. DNA for the CDR3: TGTGCCAGCAGCCAACGTAGTGGTAACACTGAAGCTTTCTTT. It specifies CASSQRSGNTEAFF.

Note on this clone: At one of its ends the junction is not consistent with the germline gene, which may arise from a read error. V usage is TRBV20-1 and J usage is TRBJ1-4; weak D call: TRBD1 (5 bases). This CDR3 has 11 amino acids. Germline-derived CDR1 and CDR2 are DFQATT and SNEGSKA (reference sequence). DNA for the CDR3: TGCAGTGCCAGCCCGGGGACTCCGCTACTTTTT. Protein: CSASPGTPLLF.

The rearrangement uses TRBV4-3 and TRBJ2-5; TRBD2 agrees at 10 bases. Germline-derived CDR1 and CDR2 are LGHNA and YSLEER. V trimming: 0 bases; J trimming: 5 bases; junction bases outside the gene matches: 6. This CDR3 is built from 16 residues. The CDR3 coding sequence is TGCGCCAGCAGCCAAGAATTAGCGGGGGGCCGGGAGACCCAGTACTTC. Amino acid sequence: CASSQELAGGRETQYF.

This chain links TRBV10-3 with TRBJ2-2; the D is unclear. Trimming stripped 4 bases from V and 2 bases from J, with 14 bases between. The germline gives CDR1 ENHRY, CDR2 SYGVKD. This CDR3 comprises 16 residues. CDR3 nucleotides: TGTGCCATCAGTGTTGACAAAAACGACAACACCGGGGAGCTGTTTTTT. Protein: CAISVDKNDNTGELFF.

The genes are TRBV28 and TRBJ2-2; TRBD1 matches 9 bases. The CDR3 is 15 amino acids. Germline-derived CDR1 and CDR2 are MDHEN and SYDVKM. The V gene end was trimmed by 4 bases and the J gene end by 7 bases; junction bases not matched to a gene: 7. The DNA of the CDR3 is TGTGCCAGCAGTTCTGGGACAGGGAGCGGCGGGGAGCTGTTTTTT. It yields the protein CASSSGTGSGGELFF.

The chain uses TRBV19 and TRBJ2-1; TRBD2 might be the D (7 bases). The CDR3 extends over 17 amino acids. The germline CDR1 and CDR2 sequences are LNHDA and SQIVND (reference sequence). The V gene lost 5 bases and the J gene lost 2 bases, with 19 bases spanning the gap. The CDR3 nucleotides are TGTGCCAGTAGTCCTTGGGGGGGGGCGAGTCCCTACAATGAGCAGTTCTTC. Translating it yields CASSPWGGASPYNEQFF.

This chain links TRBV2 with TRBJ2-2, with 8 positions matching TRBD2. The V segment lost 6 bases and the J segment 7 bases; nucleotides outside the gene matches: 13. Germline V gene data show CDR1 as SNHLY and CDR2 as FYNNEI. The CDR3 extends over 16 amino acids. CDR3 nucleotide sequence: TGTGCCAGCAGGGCCGGGACTACGAGCGGGGGCGGGGAGCTGTTTTTT. Translating it yields CASRAGTTSGGGELFF.

In regard to this clone: Other DNA variants within this sample encode the same CDR3. The V call is TRBV9, the J call TRBJ2-7; TRBD1 aligns across 7 bases. This CDR3 comprises 14 residues. The ends lost 0 bases at V and 2 bases at J; junction bases unmatched: 2. Germline-derived CDR1 and CDR2 are SGDLS and YYNGEE. The CDR3 sequence: CASSVGQGAYEQYF. The CDR3, as DNA: TGTGCCAGCAGCGTAGGTCAGGGGGCCTACGAGCAGTACTTC. The full variable domain, its missing parts supplied by reference TRBV9 and TRBJ2-7, is DSGVTQTPKHLITATGQRVTLRCSPRSGDLSVYWYQQSLDQGLQFLIQYYNGEERAKGNILERFSAQQFPDLHSELNLSSLELGDSALYFCASSVGQGAYEQYFGPGTRLTVT.

V and J are TRBV6-4 and TRBJ2-2; 13 bases map to TRBD2. CDR3 length: 19 residues. Germline CDR1 is MRHNA and CDR2 is SNTAGT. V dropped 2 bases and J dropped 7; count of bases not matched to a gene: 13. CDR3 amino acids: CASSDPPTSGGARGGELFF. The CDR3 DNA sequence: TGTGCCAGCAGTGACCCCCCTACTAGCGGGGGGGCAAGGGGCGGGGAGCTGTTTTTT.

This clone was counted a few times. The chain combines TRBV6-2 or TRBV6-3 with TRBJ2-1; tentatively, D is TRBD1 (6 bases). Germline V gene sequence: CDR1 MNHEY, CDR2 SVGEGT. This CDR3 is built from 12 residues. Trimming removed 5 bases at V and 7 bases at J, with 9 bases between. The CDR3 spells CASSIQGNEQFF. DNA for the CDR3: TGTGCCAGCAGTATACAGGGTAATGAGCAGTTCTTC.

V and J are TRBV18 and TRBJ1-4; D is ambiguous. The germline CDR1 and CDR2 sequences are KGHSH and LQKENI. Trimming pared 2 bases from V and 0 bases from J, leaving 10 bases between. The CDR3 is 16 residues long. This CDR3 reads CASSPALFATNEKLFF. As DNA, the CDR3 is TGTGCCAGCTCACCAGCCCTATTTGCAACTAATGAAAAACTGTTTTTT.